This T cell receptor beta chain was retrieved from a study of blood T cell repertoires in COVID-19. Study context: Donors in the United States, Italy and Spain gave samples during acute or convalescent COVID-19.

In the original processing: By means of reference gene primer amplification, nucleated cell counts were estimated. Sequencing used immunoSEQ multiplex PCR; TCRdb keeps in-frame clones, though not all of them. V and J calls and clone size are copied from that table; D and trimming were computed from the DNA. The table shows 260,000 or so clones, with 75% to 85% occurring only once. This receptor was identified in a woman older than 75 with COVID-19, enrolled during active disease. Sequenced material: peripheral blood.

This CDR3 is CASSPGTGGTQPQHF. The CDR3 DNA sequence: TGTGCCAGCAGCCCGGGGACAGGGGGCACTCAGCCCCAGCATTTT. The chain uses TRBV5-4 and TRBJ1-5; TRBD1 agrees at 12 bases. Germline V gene sequence: CDR1 SGHNT, CDR2 YYREEE (reference sequence). V trimming: 4 bases; J trimming: 6 bases; junction bases outside the gene matches: 5. The CDR3 contains 15 residues.